Below are 31 T cell receptor beta chains sequenced from a single sample in a study of regulatory T cells in long-lasting Graves disease (dated by TCRdb to about 2021). Library prep was done by multiplex PCR. The sample was run on an Illumina HiSeq 4000. CDR3 regions were amplified by Arm-PCR with iRepertoire HTBI primers to construct TCR beta libraries. Starting from the raw public reads, TCRdb applied fastp trimming at Q25, assembled clones with MiXCR and retained in-frame beta chains. Records with the same CDR3 protein are collapsed into one entry carrying the most frequent genes and DNA. Present in this sample are 200,000 to 250,000 distinct CDR3 sequences, roughly a fifth of which were seen just once. The ten largest account for around 13% of the sample. Interpreted using the paper, the time point label stands for: newly diagnosed GD, antithyroid drugs for less than 3 months. RNA was extracted from PBMCs in TRIzol for both TCR sequencing and RNA sequencing.

The source was peripheral blood mononuclear cells (PBMCs), collected at new diagnosis, from a patient treated with antithyroid drugs. The receptors derive from a female donor with Graves disease.

The table lists this clonotype with many counts. This sequence joins TRBV7-6 and TRBJ2-5; D is ambiguous. Trimming stripped 4 bases from V and 5 bases from J, with 8 bases between. Germline V lookup: CDR1 SGHVS, CDR2 FNYEAQ. The CDR3 is 12 amino acids. CDR3 sequence (DNA): TGTGCCAGCAGCTCACCCTGGGAGACCCAGTACTTC. This translates into CASSSPWETQYF.

This clonotype showed up just a few times. The rearrangement uses TRBV5-6 and TRBJ1-3; D remains unclear. Germline loops: CDR1 SGHDT, CDR2 YYEEEE. Deletions cut 5 bases from V and 0 bases from J, with 9 bases between. The CDR3 loop spans 14 amino acids. CDR3 loop: CASRPVDSGNTIYF. Here the CDR3 DNA reads TGTGCCAGCAGACCTGTGGACTCTGGAAACACCATATATTTT.

This clonotype has ten or more counts. The V and J genes are TRBV7-2 and TRBJ2-7, with D possibly TRBD1 on 5 matching bases. This CDR3 comprises 15 residues. Trimming shortened V by 5 bases and J by 0 bases, and 14 bases separated the two germline ends. CDR1 is SGHTA, CDR2 FQGNSA, per germline. CDR3 amino acids: CASSIQVESSYEQYF. The DNA for the CDR3 is TGTGCCAGCAGCATACAGGTGGAAAGCTCCTACGAGCAGTACTTC. Together with reference TRBV7-2 and TRBJ2-7, the CDR3 gives the full variable domain: GAGVSQSPSNKVTEKGKDVELRCDPISGHTALYWYRQSLGQGLEFLIYFQGNSAPDKSGLPSDRFSAERTGGSVSTLTIQRTQQEDSAVYLCASSIQVESSYEQYFGPGTRLTVT.

Note on this clonotype: A single base separates this from a much larger clone, so it may be a read error. The CDR3 ends on some other residue instead of the conserved phenylalanine or tryptophan, so this is likely a read error. The chain employs TRBV24-1 and TRBJ2-7; TRBD1 matches at 7 bases. V lost 6 bases and J lost 4; bases outside the gene matches: 11. Germline V lookup: CDR1 KGHDR, CDR2 SFDVKD. This CDR3 has 15 residues. CDR3 sequence: CATSNPGRGLYEQYS. CDR3 bases: TGTGCCACCAGTAACCCCGGCAGGGGGTTATACGAGCAGTACTCC.

This clonotype occurred many times. The V and J genes are TRBV5-5 and TRBJ2-1; possibly TRBD1 or TRBD2 for D (5 bases each). CDR1 and CDR2 from the germline V gene are SGHKS and YYEKEE (reference sequence). The CDR3 contains 13 residues. Trimming left V 3 bases short and J 5 bases short, with 9 bases between. CDR3 bases: TGTGCCAGCAGCTCGGGACCAAACAATGAGCAGTTCTTC. This sequence encodes CASSSGPNNEQFF.

This clonotype was counted only a few times. The rearrangement uses TRBV11-3 and TRBJ2-2, with 7 bases matching TRBD1. CDR1 is SGHNT and CDR2 is YENEEA in the germline V gene. CDR3 size: 15 residues. Unmatched junction bases numbered 5, after V lost 6 bases and J lost 1 base. The CDR3 nucleotides read TGTGCCAGCAGAAACAGGGGCGTGAACACCGGGGAGCTGTTTTTT. Encoded protein: CASRNRGVNTGELFF.

The CDR3: CATSDPGNTQYF. The CDR3 coding sequence is TGTGCCACCAGTGATCCGGGAAATACGCAGTATTTT. J is TRBJ2-3 and V is TRBV24-1; D is possibly TRBD2 (5 bases). Trimming left V 3 bases short and J 7 bases short, with 7 bases between. This CDR3 region has 12 residues. CDR1 is KGHDR and CDR2 is SFDVKD in the germline V gene.

This clonotype was detected ten times or more. The V call is TRBV3-1, the J call TRBJ2-1; either TRBD1 or TRBD2 may supply D (6 bases each). The V and J ends lost 0 bases and 5 bases respectively, with 14 bases between them. The CDR3 spans 16 residues. Germline V gene data show CDR1 as LGHDT and CDR2 as YNNKEL (reference sequence). This CDR3 is CASSQDRYGGHNEQFF. The CDR3 DNA is TGTGCCAGCAGCCAAGATCGGTATGGGGGGCACAATGAGCAGTTCTTC.

The V call is TRBV3-1, the J call TRBJ1-2, with D possibly matching TRBD1 (6 bases). Germline values: CDR1 LGHDT, CDR2 YNNKEL (reference sequence). V lost 4 bases and J lost 4, with 10 bases in between. The CDR3 extends over 13 amino acids. The CDR3 region is CASSPRQVYGYTF. CDR3 in DNA: TGTGCCAGCAGCCCGCGACAGGTCTATGGCTACACCTTC.

This clonotype was found many times. The rearrangement uses TRBV6-1 and TRBJ2-3, with D tentatively TRBD2 (5 bases). V was trimmed by 6 bases and J by 0 bases, leaving 7 bases between them. The CDR3 totals 13 residues. Germline loops: CDR1 MNHNS, CDR2 SASEGT. The CDR3 DNA is TGTGCCAGCAGGGAGCGGAGCACAGATACGCAGTATTTT. Translated, it gives CASRERSTDTQYF.

This clonotype was observed many times. The chain is built from TRBV7-9 and TRBJ2-1; 8 nucleotides line up with TRBD1. Germline lookup yields CDR1 SEHNR and CDR2 FQNEAQ (reference sequence). The V gene end was trimmed by 6 bases and the J gene end by 3 bases; junction bases not matched to a gene: 13. The CDR3 is 17 residues long. As DNA, the CDR3 is TGTGCCAGCAGATCAGTCACAGGGGGATCCCTCTACAATGAGCAGTTCTTC. Its protein is CASRSVTGGSLYNEQFF. The full variable domain, with the rest looked up from reference TRBV7-9 and TRBJ2-1, is DTGVSQNPRHKITKRGQNVTFRCDPISEHNRLYWYRQTLGQGPEFLTYFQNEAQLEKSRLLSDRFSAERPKGSFSTLEIQRTEQGDSAMYLCASRSVTGGSLYNEQFFGPGTRLTVL.

This clonotype has ten or more counts. The V and J genes are TRBV28 and TRBJ2-5, with 8 bases fitting TRBD1. Germline V gives CDR1 MDHEN, CDR2 SYDVKM. This CDR3 is built from 13 residues. V trimming: 8 bases; J trimming: 7 bases; junction bases outside the gene matches: 9. The CDR3 protein is CASGVGTGGTQYF. CDR3 nucleotides: TGTGCCAGCGGCGTCGGGACAGGTGGGACCCAGTACTTC.

This clonotype was counted many times. The rearrangement uses TRBV12-3 or TRBV12-4 and TRBJ1-3; 9 bases map to TRBD1. The CDR3 is 13 residues long. V gave up 6 bases and J gave up 8 bases; unmatched junction bases: 5. CDR3 DNA: TGTGCCAGCAGAGGACAGGGGAAAGACACCATATATTTT. It translates to CASRGQGKDTIYF.

This clonotype was detected many times. This chain connects TRBV11-2 to TRBJ2-6; 8 bases map to TRBD1. This CDR3 region has 16 residues. Germline trimming cut 5 bases from V and 4 bases from J; bases unmatched to any gene: 7. The V gene's germline CDR1 is SGHAT and CDR2 FQNNGV. The CDR3 loop reads CASSLRTGSGANVLTF. DNA for the CDR3: TGTGCCAGCAGCCTCCGGACAGGGTCCGGGGCCAACGTCCTGACTTTC.

This clonotype was detected ten times or more. This rearrangement joins TRBV12-3 or TRBV12-4 to TRBJ1-5, with 9 bases lining up with TRBD1. The CDR3 length is 15 residues. V lost 5 bases, J lost 3 bases, and 5 bases stayed unmatched. The CDR3 DNA reads TGTGCCAGCAGTCCAAACAGGGGGCCCAATCAGCCCCAGCATTTT. Amino acids: CASSPNRGPNQPQHF.

This clonotype came up many times. V and J are TRBV5-4 and TRBJ2-2; D gene ambiguous. Trimming removed 0 bases at V and 0 bases at J, with 3 bases between. Germline-derived CDR1 and CDR2 are SGHNT and YYREEE (reference sequence). The CDR3 totals 14 residues. The CDR3 DNA reads as TGTGCCAGCAGCTTGGAAGCGAACACCGGGGAGCTGTTTTTT. This codes for CASSLEANTGELFF.

Points on this clonotype: A far larger clone is off by one base, so a read error is likely. This chain connects TRBV4-1 to TRBJ2-3, with TRBD1 identical over 7 bases. Germline CDR1 is MGHRA and CDR2 is YSYEKL. This CDR3 contains 16 residues. The CDR3 loop reads CTSSQGQASSTDTQYF. In nucleotides, the CDR3 is TGCACCAGCAGCCAAGGACAGGCTTCTAGCACAGATACGCAGTATTTT.

Concerning this clonotype itself: The likely explanation is a read error, given a far larger clone one base away. The chain links TRBV10-3 to TRBJ1-1; 7 nucleotides line up with TRBD1. The CDR3 is 14 residues long. The germline V gene has CDR1 ENHRY and CDR2 SYGVKD. The junction had 4 bases not matched to a gene; V was cut back by 5 bases and J by 1 base. CDR3 DNA sequence: TGTGCCATCAGTCTCCGGACAGGGAACACTGAAGCTTTCTTT. This codes for CAISLRTGNTEAFF.

In this sample, this clonotype turned up many times. The V and J genes are TRBV27 and TRBJ1-1; possible D gene TRBD1, 6 bases. Germline loops: CDR1 MNHEY, CDR2 SMNVEV (reference sequence). This CDR3 has 14 residues. Trimming stripped 8 bases from V and 1 base from J, with 14 bases between. This CDR3 is CASRWGHANTEAFF. CDR3 nucleotide sequence: TGTGCCAGCCGTTGGGGACACGCGAACACTGAAGCTTTCTTT.

There are a few counts of this clonotype. The chain recombines TRBV7-6 with TRBJ2-2, with 10 bases lining up with TRBD2. V gave up 6 bases and J gave up 8 bases; unmatched junction bases: 12. Germline-derived CDR1 and CDR2 are SGHVS and FNYEAQ. The CDR3 consists of 16 residues. The CDR3 protein is CASSSASGGAIGELFF. In DNA form, the CDR3 reads TGTGCCAGCAGTTCCGCCAGCGGGGGGGCGATTGGGGAGCTGTTTTTT.

V is TRBV20-1 and J is TRBJ2-5; D possibly matches TRBD1 or TRBD2 (5 bases each). Germline assignment: CDR1 DFQATT and CDR2 SNEGSKA (reference sequence). The CDR3 is 13 amino acids. Between the trimmed V and J ends, which lost 6 bases and 5 bases, there was a span of 16 bases. As DNA, the CDR3 is TGCAGTGCCCCAGGGACCTCGACCGAGACCCAGTACTTC. Residues: CSAPGTSTETQYF.

This clonotype was counted once. V and J are TRBV5-5 and TRBJ2-1, with D possibly being TRBD2 (7 bases). The CDR3 is 15 amino acids. Per germline, CDR1 SGHKS and CDR2 YYEKEE (reference sequence). V lost 2 bases and J lost 8, with 17 bases in between. CDR3: CASSFSRGGSDEQFF. The CDR3 bases are TGTGCCAGCAGCTTTTCTAGGGGGGGAAGCGATGAGCAGTTCTTC.

The chain carries TRBV2 and TRBJ2-7, with 7 bases lining up with TRBD1. The CDR3 has 14 residues. CDR1 is SNHLY, CDR2 FYNNEI, per germline. V trimming: 11 bases; J trimming: 5 bases; junction bases outside the gene matches: 15. The CDR3: CAGRAGTADHEQYF. The CDR3 nucleotides read TGTGCCGGACGGGCCGGGACAGCAGACCACGAGCAGTACTTC.

This clonotype was recorded many times. The chain joins TRBV7-2 to TRBJ2-3, with 12 bases lining up with TRBD2. Germline CDR1 and CDR2: SGHTA and FQGNSA. The CDR3 extends over 21 amino acids. V trimming: 4 bases; J trimming: 2 bases; junction bases outside the gene matches: 19. CDR3 sequence reads: CASSSLTFLAGGTGDTDTQYF. CDR3 nucleotide sequence: TGTGCCAGCAGCTCCCTTACCTTTCTAGCGGGAGGGACGGGGGACACAGATACGCAGTATTTT.

The rearrangement links TRBV11-2 to TRBJ1-6; no clear D gene. The CDR3 has 13 residues. The germline V and J ends were trimmed by 5 bases and 11 bases, with 13 bases remaining between them. The germline V gene encodes CDR1 SGHAT and CDR2 FQNNGV. In DNA form, the CDR3 reads TGTGCCAGCAGCGACACATTATTTGCACCCCTCCACTTT. Translating it yields CASSDTLFAPLHF.

This clonotype was observed at least ten times. The CDR3 region has the DNA TGTGCCAGCAGTTGGTTCGGCTACGAGCAGTACTTC. Amino acids: CASSWFGYEQYF. V and J are TRBV28 and TRBJ2-7; D gene unclear. The CDR3 totals 12 residues. The V and J ends lost 4 bases and 3 bases respectively, with 7 bases between them. CDR1 is MDHEN, CDR2 SYDVKM, per germline.

In this sample, this clonotype turned up many times. V is TRBV20-1 and J is TRBJ2-1; TRBD2 matches 15 bases. After removal of 6 bases from V and 8 bases from J, the junction contained 8 bases not matched to a gene. The germline CDR1 and CDR2 sequences are DFQATT and SNEGSKA (reference sequence). The CDR3 contains 15 residues. The chain's CDR3 is CSAAIGLAGGYEQFF. The DNA of the CDR3 is TGCAGTGCCGCGATTGGACTAGCGGGAGGGTATGAGCAGTTCTTC.

This clonotype was detected a few times. At one end, the junction sequence differs from germline, possibly due to a read error. The chain has TRBV6-1 and TRBJ1-1; 8 bases agree with TRBD1. Germline V gives CDR1 MNHNS, CDR2 SASEGT. The CDR3 is 14 residues long. DNA for the CDR3: TGTGCCAGCAGTACCCACAGGGGGAACACTGAAGCTTCCTTT. This encodes CASSTHRGNTEASF.

This clonotype appeared a few times. CDR3 in DNA: TGTGCCAGTAGTATCAGCGGCGGTTCGAACACTGAAGCTTTCTTT. Residues: CASSISGGSNTEAFF. This chain links TRBV19 with TRBJ1-1, with D uncertain. CDR1 LNHDA and CDR2 SQIVND come from the germline V gene (reference sequence). Trimming left V 3 bases short and J 1 base short, with 12 bases between. CDR3 length: 15 amino acids.

J is TRBJ2-2 and V is TRBV7-2; D is undetermined. Trimming removed 3 bases at V and 1 base at J, with 6 bases between. The V gene's germline CDR1 is SGHTA and CDR2 FQGNSA. The CDR3 covers 14 residues. The DNA of the CDR3 is TGTGCCAGCAGCTTGGTGGTGAACACCGGGGAGCTGTTTTTT. This translates into CASSLVVNTGELFF. Together with reference TRBV7-2 and TRBJ2-2, the CDR3 gives the full variable domain: GAGVSQSPSNKVTEKGKDVELRCDPISGHTALYWYRQSLGQGLEFLIYFQGNSAPDKSGLPSDRFSAERTGGSVSTLTIQRTQQEDSAVYLCASSLVVNTGELFFGEGSRLTVL.

There are many counts of this clonotype. V usage is TRBV12-3 or TRBV12-4 and J usage is TRBJ2-7, with D perhaps assigned TRBD1 or TRBD2 (5 bases each). This CDR3 is 14 amino acids long. With 1 base removed from V and 0 bases from J, the gap between germline ends came to 7 bases. The CDR3 region is CASSLGDGSYEQYF. The CDR3 DNA reads TGTGCCAGCAGTTTAGGGGACGGCTCCTACGAGCAGTACTTC.